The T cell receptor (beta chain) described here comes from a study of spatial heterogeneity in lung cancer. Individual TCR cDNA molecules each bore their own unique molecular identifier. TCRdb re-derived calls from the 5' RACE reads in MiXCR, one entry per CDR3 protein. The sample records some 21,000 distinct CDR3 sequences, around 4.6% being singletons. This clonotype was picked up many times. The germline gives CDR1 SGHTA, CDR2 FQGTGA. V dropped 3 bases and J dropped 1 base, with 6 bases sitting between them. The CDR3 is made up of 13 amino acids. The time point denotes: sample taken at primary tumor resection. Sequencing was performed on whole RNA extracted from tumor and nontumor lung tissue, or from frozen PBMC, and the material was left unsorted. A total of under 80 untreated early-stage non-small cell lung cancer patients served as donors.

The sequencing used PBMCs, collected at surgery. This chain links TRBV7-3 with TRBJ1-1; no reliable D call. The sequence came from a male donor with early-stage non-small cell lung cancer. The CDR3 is CASSLHRNTEAFF. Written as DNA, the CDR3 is TGTGCCAGCAGCTTGCACCGGAACACTGAAGCTTTCTTT.